Shown below are 28 T cell receptor beta chains from a single sample sequenced in a study of control samples from healthy donors and cancer patients (TCRdb year 2020). The library came from the immunoSEQ multiplex PCR assay. Held by TCRdb, this immuneACCESS table contains in-frame sequences only and omits some clones. Under half of the omission traces to an unresolved V gene where checked; the cause of the rest is unknown. Present in this sample are 70,000 to 75,000 clones, 94% of which were seen just once. In total, the top ten clones hold around 2.8% of the sample. Material for sequencing was blood. The receptors derive from a woman aged 30 to 39 in good health.

The gene calls are TRBV30 and TRBJ2-3, with 10 bases lining up with TRBD2. V gave up 0 bases and J gave up 1 base; unmatched junction bases: 4. The CDR3 has 16 residues. Germline-derived CDR1 and CDR2 are GTSNPN and SVGIG (reference sequence). CDR3 nucleotide sequence: TGTGCCTGGAGTGTACTAAGCGGGGGGGGCACAGATACGCAGTATTTT. This codes for CAWSVLSGGGTDTQYF.

The chain carries TRBV28 and TRBJ1-5, with D unresolved. CDR1 is MDHEN, CDR2 SYDVKM, per germline. The CDR3 sequence is 15 residues long. Trimming stripped 6 bases from V and 3 bases from J, with 15 bases between. DNA for the CDR3: TGTGCCAGCAGCCTATCCGGGAGTTTCAATCAGCCCCAGCATTTT. Translated, it gives CASSLSGSFNQPQHF.

The chain has TRBV10-1 and TRBJ1-3; 8 bases fit TRBD1. CDR3 length: 18 amino acids. Germline-derived CDR1 and CDR2 are WNHNN and SYGVQD (reference sequence). Trimming removed 4 bases from V and 0 bases from J; junction bases left unmatched: 11. CDR3 sequence reads: CASSVNPAGQDSGNTIYF. DNA of the CDR3: TGCGCCAGCAGTGTTAACCCAGCGGGACAGGACTCTGGAAACACCATATATTTT.

This clone was detected once. The chain uses TRBV28 and TRBJ2-5; D possibly corresponds to TRBD2 (7 bases). V was cut by 5 bases and J by 2 bases, with 18 bases left in between. CDR3 size: 16 residues. CDR1 is MDHEN and CDR2 is SYDVKM in the germline V gene. The DNA of the CDR3 is TGTGCCAGCAGTCGCCTAGGGGGGGGGCAGCAAGAGACCCAGTACTTC. Translation: CASSRLGGGQQETQYF.

This chain joins TRBV6-5 and TRBJ1-5; D unclear. Per the germline V gene, CDR1 is MNHEY and CDR2 is SVGAGI. This CDR3 is built from 13 residues. Between the trimmed V and J ends, which lost 2 bases and 5 bases, there was a span of 7 bases. The CDR3 nucleotides are TGTGCCAGCAGTTACCGAGAAGATCAGCCCCAGCATTTT. Amino acids: CASSYREDQPQHF.

The chain joins TRBV10-3 to TRBJ1-6, with TRBD1 matching over 9 bases. Germline lookup yields CDR1 ENHRY and CDR2 SYGVKD. The V gene end was trimmed by 6 bases and the J gene end by 8 bases; junction bases not matched to a gene: 5. The CDR3 length is 14 residues. In DNA, the CDR3 is TGTGCCATCAGGGGGGACAGGGATTATTCACCCCTCCACTTT. Protein product: CAIRGDRDYSPLHF.

This clone was seen a single time. This chain joins TRBV6-5 and TRBJ1-2; TRBD1 matches at 9 bases. Germline CDR1 MNHEY, CDR2 SVGAGI. V shed 6 bases, J shed 6 bases, and the junction held 5 bases outside the gene matches. CDR3 length: 13 amino acids. The CDR3 sequence is CASRPTGGDGYTF. CDR3 coding DNA: TGTGCCAGCAGACCAACAGGGGGCGATGGCTACACCTTC.

The V and J genes are TRBV19 and TRBJ2-3; 7 bases map to TRBD2. Losses at the gene ends were 7 bases for V and 2 bases for J; bases not matched to a gene: 9. The CDR3 covers 15 residues. Germline CDR1 is LNHDA and CDR2 is SQIVND (reference sequence). CDR3 protein: CASKSPAGPTDTQYF. CDR3 DNA: TGTGCCAGTAAGTCTCCAGCGGGGCCCACAGATACGCAGTATTTT.

This clone was observed once. This chain links TRBV7-2 with TRBJ2-7, with a tentative D call TRBD2 (6 bases). Germline CDR1 reads SGHTA; CDR2 reads FQGNSA. The CDR3 runs to 15 residues. V was cut by 2 bases and J by 2 bases, with 13 bases left in between. The CDR3 sequence is CASSLIGGIAYEQYF. CDR3 bases: TGTGCCAGCAGCTTAATTGGGGGGATCGCCTACGAGCAGTACTTC.

V gene TRBV5-8 combines with J gene TRBJ1-1, with 8 positions matching TRBD1. The CDR3 covers 14 residues. CDR1 and CDR2 (germline): SGHTS, YDEGEE. V dropped 4 bases and J dropped 0; count of bases not matched to a gene: 2. The chain's CDR3 is CASSQGQVNTEAFF. CDR3 coding DNA: TGTGCCAGCAGCCAGGGACAGGTGAACACTGAAGCTTTCTTT.

The J gene is TRBJ1-3, the V gene TRBV28; the match to TRBD1 covers 9 bases. V was clipped by 6 bases and J by 3 bases; unmatched bases: 6. The CDR3 consists of 15 residues. Germline V gene lookup returns CDR1 MDHEN and CDR2 SYDVKM. DNA for the CDR3: TGTGCCAGCAGCTCGGACAGGGGACGTGGAAACACCATATATTTT. Protein: CASSSDRGRGNTIYF.

The chain carries TRBV19 and TRBJ1-6, with TRBD1 identical over 10 bases. Per the germline V gene, CDR1 is LNHDA and CDR2 is SQIVND (reference sequence). The junction had 6 bases not matched to a gene; V was cut back by 3 bases and J by 7 bases. The CDR3 totals 16 residues. The CDR3 reads CASSIPGQGSNSPLHF. The CDR3 nucleotides read TGTGCCAGTAGTATCCCGGGACAGGGGTCGAATTCACCCCTCCACTTT.

The DNA of the CDR3 is TGTGCCAGCAGTGAAAACGGTATGGGAAGTAATTCACCCCTCCACTTT. Its translation: CASSENGMGSNSPLHF. This sequence joins TRBV2 and TRBJ1-6; D gene uncertain. CDR3 size: 16 residues. Germline assignment: CDR1 SNHLY and CDR2 FYNNEI. The V end lost 2 bases, the J end lost 6 bases, and 14 bases lay between the germline ends.

The chain joins TRBV12-5 to TRBJ1-3, with D possibly matching TRBD1 (6 bases). Trimming pared 0 bases from V and 9 bases from J, leaving 24 bases between. Per germline, CDR1 LGHNT and CDR2 FRNRAP. There are 18 residues in the CDR3. The CDR3 sequence: CASGLVSKGHLSEGTIYF. The CDR3 coding sequence is TGTGCTAGTGGTTTGGTATCGAAGGGACACCTCTCTGAGGGCACCATATATTTT.

This chain uses TRBV2 with TRBJ2-3, with no clear D. This CDR3 is 13 amino acids long. V was trimmed by 3 bases and J by 5 bases, leaving 9 bases between them. CDR1 and CDR2 (germline): SNHLY, FYNNEI. As DNA, the CDR3 is TGTGCCAGCAGTGAGTTTGGTGGAGATACGCAGTATTTT. Translating gives CASSEFGGDTQYF. The full variable domain, in which reference TRBV2 and TRBJ2-3 provide the parts outside the CDR3, is EPEVTQTPSHQVTQMGQEVILRCVPISNHLYFYWYRQILGQKVEFLVSFYNNEISEKSEIFDDQFSVERPDGSNFTLKIRSTKLEDSAMYFCASSEFGGDTQYFGPGTRLTVL.

The chain joins TRBV3-1 (or the pseudogene TRBV3-2) to TRBJ1-1, with D tentatively TRBD1 (5 bases). Trimming took 8 bases from V and 11 from J, leaving 18 bases between them. This CDR3 region has 12 residues. The germline V gene has CDR1 LGHDT and CDR2 YNNKEL (reference sequence). The CDR3 spells CASAGTLGGAFF. For the CDR3, the DNA is TGTGCCAGCGCGGGCACTTTGGGGGGTGCTTTCTTT.

J is TRBJ1-2 and V is TRBV28, with TRBD1 identical over 9 bases. V gave up 8 bases and J gave up 3 bases; unmatched junction bases: 4. Germline CDR1 reads MDHEN; CDR2 reads SYDVKM. This CDR3 is built from 13 residues. The CDR3 DNA reads as TGTGCCAGCGGGACAGGGCGGGACTATGGCTACACCTTC. Translation gives CASGTGRDYGYTF.

The chain employs TRBV30 and TRBJ1-1; 10 nucleotides line up with TRBD1. The trim removed 3 bases at V and 10 bases at J, leaving 5 bases unmatched. Germline CDR1 GTSNPN, CDR2 SVGIG (reference sequence). CDR3 length: 12 residues. In nucleotides, the CDR3 is TGTGCCTGGAGGACAGGGGGCGGACCAGCTTTCTTT. Protein: CAWRTGGGPAFF.

The chain carries TRBV11-2 and TRBJ2-1; 8 bases are shared with TRBD1. The CDR3 runs to 15 residues. After removal of 3 bases from V and 0 bases from J, the junction contained 1 base not matched to a gene. Germline loops: CDR1 SGHAT, CDR2 FQNNGV. The CDR3 sequence is CASSFDRGSYNEQFF. The CDR3 region has the DNA TGTGCCAGCAGCTTCGACAGGGGCTCCTACAATGAGCAGTTCTTC.

The rearrangement joins TRBV6-5 to TRBJ1-1; TRBD1 is a possible D gene (5 bases). CDR3 length: 14 amino acids. Germline-derived CDR1 and CDR2 are MNHEY and SVGAGI. Between the trimmed V and J ends, which lost 2 bases and 5 bases, there was a span of 12 bases. DNA of the CDR3: TGTGCCAGCAGTTACGATTCAGGGAGGACTGAAGCTTTCTTT. Its translation is CASSYDSGRTEAFF.

The V call is TRBV7-2, the J call TRBJ2-1, with unresolved D. Trimming stripped 5 bases from V and 0 bases from J, with 11 bases between. Looked up from germline, CDR1 is SGHTA and CDR2 is FQGNSA. The CDR3 runs to 15 residues. The CDR3 protein is CASSPSASSYNEQFF. CDR3 coding DNA: TGTGCCAGCAGCCCGAGCGCGAGCTCCTACAATGAGCAGTTCTTC.

The chain combines TRBV2 with TRBJ1-2; 9 bases agree with TRBD1. Germline V gene sequence: CDR1 SNHLY, CDR2 FYNNEI. J gave up 0 bases and V 5 bases, and 4 bases lay outside the gene matches. The CDR3 spans 15 residues. The CDR3 sequence: CASSWDREANYGYTF. The CDR3, as DNA: TGTGCCAGCAGTTGGGACAGGGAAGCTAACTATGGCTACACCTTC.

The V and J genes are TRBV7-9 and TRBJ1-2, with 7 bases lining up with TRBD1. This CDR3 spans 13 amino acids. The germline CDR1 and CDR2 sequences are SEHNR and FQNEAQ (reference sequence). Losses at the gene ends were 5 bases for V and 7 bases for J; bases not matched to a gene: 7. The CDR3, as DNA: TGTGCCAGCAGCAGCCCAGGGGGTCTTGGCTACACCTTC. Amino acid sequence: CASSSPGGLGYTF.

Comment on this clone: This specimen includes other DNA sequences encoding the same CDR3. The V and J genes are TRBV18 and TRBJ1-5; the D gene is possibly TRBD1 (5 bases). Looked up from germline, CDR1 is KGHSH and CDR2 is LQKENI. V was pared by 2 bases and J by 2 bases, with 7 bases between. The CDR3 runs 14 residues. The CDR3 coding sequence is TGTGCCAGCTCACCAGGGACCGGCAATCAGCCCCAGCATTTT. It translates to CASSPGTGNQPQHF. The full variable domain, rest sourced from reference TRBV18 and TRBJ1-5, is NAGVMQNPRHLVRRRGQEARLRCSPMKGHSHVYWYRQLPEEGLKFMVYLQKENIIDESGMPKERFSAEFPKEGPSILRIQQVVRGDSAAYFCASSPGTGNQPQHFGDGTRLSIL.

This chain joins TRBV19 and TRBJ1-1; 8 nucleotides agree with TRBD1. CDR3 length: 14 residues. V lost 7 bases to trimming and J lost 1 base; unmatched junction nucleotides: 5. CDR1 is LNHDA, CDR2 SQIVND, per germline (reference sequence). The CDR3 is CASNAQGENTEAFF. The DNA of the CDR3 is TGTGCCAGTAACGCACAGGGGGAGAACACTGAAGCTTTCTTT.

This sequence joins TRBV15 and TRBJ1-4, with D possibly being TRBD1 (5 bases). Trimming left V 0 bases short and J 5 bases short, with 10 bases between. The CDR3 has 15 residues. Per germline, CDR1 LNHNV and CDR2 YYDKDF (reference sequence). In nucleotides, the CDR3 is TGTGCCACCAGCAGAGAGTTGACAGTAAATGAAAAACTGTTTTTT. It codes for CATSRELTVNEKLFF.

The rearrangement uses TRBV15 and TRBJ1-5; 8 bases agree with TRBD1. The germline V gene has CDR1 LNHNV and CDR2 YYDKDF (reference sequence). The CDR3 is made up of 17 amino acids. V was pared by 0 bases and J by 5 bases, with 9 bases of the junction left unmatched. CDR3 DNA sequence: TGTGCCACCAGCAGAGATCTAGAACAGGGGGTTTATCAGCCCCAGCATTTT. This translates into CATSRDLEQGVYQPQHF.

V usage is TRBV27 and J usage is TRBJ1-1; tentative D call: TRBD1 (5 bases). V was shortened by 6 bases and J by 1 base, with 12 bases between the two germline ends. The CDR3 has 14 residues. Germline V lookup: CDR1 MNHEY, CDR2 SMNVEV (reference sequence). CDR3 region: CASSTHGANTEAFF. CDR3 nucleotides: TGTGCCAGCAGCACACATGGGGCGAACACTGAAGCTTTCTTT.